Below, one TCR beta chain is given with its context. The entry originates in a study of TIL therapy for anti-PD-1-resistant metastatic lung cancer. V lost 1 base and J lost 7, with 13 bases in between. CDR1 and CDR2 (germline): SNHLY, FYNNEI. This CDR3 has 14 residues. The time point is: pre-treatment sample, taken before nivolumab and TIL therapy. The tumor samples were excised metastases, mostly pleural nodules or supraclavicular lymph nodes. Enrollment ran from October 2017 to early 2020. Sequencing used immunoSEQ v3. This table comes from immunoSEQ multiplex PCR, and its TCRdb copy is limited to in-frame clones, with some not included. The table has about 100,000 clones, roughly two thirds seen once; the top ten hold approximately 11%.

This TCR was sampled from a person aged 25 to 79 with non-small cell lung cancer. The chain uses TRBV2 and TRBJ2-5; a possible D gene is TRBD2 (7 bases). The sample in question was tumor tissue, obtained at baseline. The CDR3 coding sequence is TGTGCCAGCAGTGAAGGGGCGGGGGCGACGACCCAGTACTTC. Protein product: CASSEGAGATTQYF.